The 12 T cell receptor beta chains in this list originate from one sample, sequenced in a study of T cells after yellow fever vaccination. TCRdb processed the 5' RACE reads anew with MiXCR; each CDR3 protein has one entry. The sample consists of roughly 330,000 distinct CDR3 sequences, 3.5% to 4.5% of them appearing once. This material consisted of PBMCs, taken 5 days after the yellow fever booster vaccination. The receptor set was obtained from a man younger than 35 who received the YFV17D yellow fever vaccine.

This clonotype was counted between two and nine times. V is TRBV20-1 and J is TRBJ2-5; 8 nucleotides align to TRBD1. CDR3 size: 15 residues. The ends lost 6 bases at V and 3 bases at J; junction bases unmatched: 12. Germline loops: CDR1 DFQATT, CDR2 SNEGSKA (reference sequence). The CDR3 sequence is CSATDRGRGKETQYF. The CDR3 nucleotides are TGCAGTGCAACCGACAGGGGCAGAGGCAAAGAGACCCAGTACTTC.

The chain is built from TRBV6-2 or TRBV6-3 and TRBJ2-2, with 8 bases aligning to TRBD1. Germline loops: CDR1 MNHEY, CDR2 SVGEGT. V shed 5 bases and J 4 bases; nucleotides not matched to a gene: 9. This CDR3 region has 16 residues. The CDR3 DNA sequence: TGTGCCAGCAGTCCCCACCGGGACAGGAGCACCGGGGAGCTGTTTTTT. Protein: CASSPHRDRSTGELFF.

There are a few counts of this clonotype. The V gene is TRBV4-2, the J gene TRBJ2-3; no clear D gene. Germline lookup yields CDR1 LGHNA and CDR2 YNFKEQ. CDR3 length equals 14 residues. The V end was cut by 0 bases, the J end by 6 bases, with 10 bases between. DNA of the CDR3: TGTGCCAGCAGCCAAGAACAAAGGACCGATACGCAGTATTTT. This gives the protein CASSQEQRTDTQYF.

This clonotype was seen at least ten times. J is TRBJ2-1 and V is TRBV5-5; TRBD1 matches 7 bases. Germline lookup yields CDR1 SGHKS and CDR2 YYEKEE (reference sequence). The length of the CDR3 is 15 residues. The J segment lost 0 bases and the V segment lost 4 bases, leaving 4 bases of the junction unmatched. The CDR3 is CASSRDSTSYNEQFF. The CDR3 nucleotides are TGTGCCAGCAGCCGGGACAGTACCTCCTACAATGAGCAGTTCTTC.

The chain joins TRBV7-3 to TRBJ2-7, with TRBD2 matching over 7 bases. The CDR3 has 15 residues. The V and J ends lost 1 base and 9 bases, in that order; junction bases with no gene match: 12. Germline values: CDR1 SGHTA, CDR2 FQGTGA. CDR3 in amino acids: CASSLSGGEPGGQYF. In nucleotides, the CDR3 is TGTGCCAGCAGCTTAAGCGGTGGCGAACCGGGGGGGCAGTACTTC.

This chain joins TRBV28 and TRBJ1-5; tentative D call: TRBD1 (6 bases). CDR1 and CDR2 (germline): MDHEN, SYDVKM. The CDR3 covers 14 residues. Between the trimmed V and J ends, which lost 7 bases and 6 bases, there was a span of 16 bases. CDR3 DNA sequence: TGTGCCAGCAATCCTACGGGGGCCGCTCAGCCCCAGCATTTT. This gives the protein CASNPTGAAQPQHF. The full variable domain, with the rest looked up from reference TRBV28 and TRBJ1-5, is DVKVTQSSRYLVKRTGEKVFLECVQDMDHENMFWYRQDPGLGLRLIYFSYDVKMKEKGDIPEGYSVSREKKERFSLILESASTNQTSMYLCASNPTGAAQPQHFGDGTRLSIL.

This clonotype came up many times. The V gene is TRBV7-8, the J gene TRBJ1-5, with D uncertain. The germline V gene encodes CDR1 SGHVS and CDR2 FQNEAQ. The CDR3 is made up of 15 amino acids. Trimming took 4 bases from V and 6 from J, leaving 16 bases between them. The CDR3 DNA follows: TGTGCCAGCAGCTCTACCCGAGCCCCCACTCAGCCCCAGCATTTT. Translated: CASSSTRAPTQPQHF. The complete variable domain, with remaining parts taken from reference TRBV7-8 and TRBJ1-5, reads GAGVSQSPRYKVAKRGQDVALRCDPISGHVSLFWYQQALGQGPEFLTYFQNEAQLDKSGLPSDRFFAERPEGSVSTLKIQRTQQEDSAVYLCASSSTRAPTQPQHFGDGTRLSIL.

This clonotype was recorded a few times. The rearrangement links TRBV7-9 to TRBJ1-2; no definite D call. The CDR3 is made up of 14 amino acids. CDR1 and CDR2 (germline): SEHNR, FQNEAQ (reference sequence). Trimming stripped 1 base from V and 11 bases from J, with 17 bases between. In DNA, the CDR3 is TGTGCCAGCAGCTTAGTCAGCGCCGAAGCATATTACACCTTC. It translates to CASSLVSAEAYYTF.

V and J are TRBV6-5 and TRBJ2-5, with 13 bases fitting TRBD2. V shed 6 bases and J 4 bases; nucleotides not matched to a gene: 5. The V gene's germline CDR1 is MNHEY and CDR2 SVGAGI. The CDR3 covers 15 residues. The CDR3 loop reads CASRRLAGGVETQYF. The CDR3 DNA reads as TGTGCCAGCAGACGACTAGCGGGGGGCGTAGAGACCCAGTACTTC.

The CDR3 is CSARSHTTNEKLFF. CDR3 coding DNA: TGCAGTGCTAGGAGCCATACAACTAATGAAAAACTGTTTTTT. The rearrangement links TRBV20-1 to TRBJ1-4; D unclear. The CDR3 covers 14 residues. Germline CDR1 DFQATT, CDR2 SNEGSKA (reference sequence). The germline V and J ends were trimmed by 3 bases and 0 bases, with 8 bases remaining between them.

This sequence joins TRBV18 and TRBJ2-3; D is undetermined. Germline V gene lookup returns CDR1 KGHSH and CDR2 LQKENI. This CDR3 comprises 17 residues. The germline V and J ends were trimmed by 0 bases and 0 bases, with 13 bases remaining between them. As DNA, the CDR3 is TGTGCCAGCTCACCACCGTGGGCAGGATCTAGCACAGATACGCAGTATTTT. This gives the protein CASSPPWAGSSTDTQYF.

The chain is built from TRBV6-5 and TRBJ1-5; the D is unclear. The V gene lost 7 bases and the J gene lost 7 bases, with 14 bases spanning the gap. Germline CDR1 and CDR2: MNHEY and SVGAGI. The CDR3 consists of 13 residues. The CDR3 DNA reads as TGTGCCAGCAATGCAATTCTCGGGCAGCCCCAGCATTTT. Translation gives CASNAILGQPQHF.